The clone carrying this T cell receptor (beta chain) was recorded at least ten times. Losses at the gene ends were 1 base for V and 6 bases for J; bases not matched to a gene: 3. The CDR3 runs to 14 residues. Germline V gives CDR1 SGHRS, CDR2 YFSETQ. This entry is derived from a study of early T cells in non-severe SARS-CoV-2 infection. Study-wide background: Unsorted whole blood bulk RNA was sequenced, with unpaired chains.

Each CDR3 protein gets one entry after TCRdb re-called the 5' RACE reads with MiXCR. This sample has around 40,000 distinct CDR3 sequences, with about 6% found just once. The specimen was whole blood. The chain is built from TRBV5-1 and TRBJ2-2, with 7 bases aligning to TRBD1. The clonotype originates from an adult who was a healthcare worker with PCR-confirmed SARS-CoV-2 infection or an uninfected control (not recorded which). DNA of the CDR3: TGCGCCAGCAGCTTGTCGACAGGGTCCGGGGAGCTGTTTTTT. It encodes CASSLSTGSGELFF.